The T cell receptor beta chain under discussion was sequenced for a study of T cells expressing NK-cell markers. The overall study: CD3+CD56+NKG2C+, CD3+CD56+NKG2C- and CD3+CD56-NKG2C+ T cells, once sorted, supplied the TCR beta repertoires. Findings of the study overall: Clones of NKG2C+ T cells that had expanded were of unclear HCMV specificity. Of the CD8+ T cell pool in several donors, roughly 1.0-8% was accounted for by dominant NKG2C+ clonotypes.

The CDR3 totals 16 residues. Germline-derived CDR1 and CDR2 are SGHDN and FVKESK. As concerns this clonotype: Antigen specificity is unknown.

TCRdb reanalyzed the 5' RACE reads and collapses them to one entry per CDR3 protein, without DNA. Its table lists fewer than 200,000 distinct CDR3 sequences. The chain joins TRBV14 to TRBJ2-3; TCRdb returns TRBD1, unconfirmable since there is no DNA. The source of this sequence is a woman aged 18 to 75 in good health. The sample was blood T cells: a sorted CD56 or NKG2C T cell subset, CD4+ or CD8+ T cells, or bulk PBMC T cells (not recorded which). The CDR3: CASSPLSGGARDTQYF.